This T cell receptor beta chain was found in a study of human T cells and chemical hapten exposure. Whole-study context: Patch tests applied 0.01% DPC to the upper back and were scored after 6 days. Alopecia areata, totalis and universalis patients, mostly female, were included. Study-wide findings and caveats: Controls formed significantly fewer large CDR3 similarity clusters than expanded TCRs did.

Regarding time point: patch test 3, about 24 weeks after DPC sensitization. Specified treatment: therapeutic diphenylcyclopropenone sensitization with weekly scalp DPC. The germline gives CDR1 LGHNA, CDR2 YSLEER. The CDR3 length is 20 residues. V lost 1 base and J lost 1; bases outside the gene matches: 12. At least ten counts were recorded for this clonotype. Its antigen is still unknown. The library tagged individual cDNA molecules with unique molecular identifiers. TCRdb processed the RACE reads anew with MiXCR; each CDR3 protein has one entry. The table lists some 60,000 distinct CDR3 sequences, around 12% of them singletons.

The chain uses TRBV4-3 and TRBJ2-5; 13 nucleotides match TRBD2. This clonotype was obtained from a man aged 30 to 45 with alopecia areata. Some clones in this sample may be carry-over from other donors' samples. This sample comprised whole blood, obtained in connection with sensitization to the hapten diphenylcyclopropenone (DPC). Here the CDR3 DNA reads TGCGCCAGCAGCCAAGTTTACGGACTAGCGGGGGAATCATTCCAAGAGACCCAGTACTTC. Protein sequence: CASSQVYGLAGESFQETQYF.